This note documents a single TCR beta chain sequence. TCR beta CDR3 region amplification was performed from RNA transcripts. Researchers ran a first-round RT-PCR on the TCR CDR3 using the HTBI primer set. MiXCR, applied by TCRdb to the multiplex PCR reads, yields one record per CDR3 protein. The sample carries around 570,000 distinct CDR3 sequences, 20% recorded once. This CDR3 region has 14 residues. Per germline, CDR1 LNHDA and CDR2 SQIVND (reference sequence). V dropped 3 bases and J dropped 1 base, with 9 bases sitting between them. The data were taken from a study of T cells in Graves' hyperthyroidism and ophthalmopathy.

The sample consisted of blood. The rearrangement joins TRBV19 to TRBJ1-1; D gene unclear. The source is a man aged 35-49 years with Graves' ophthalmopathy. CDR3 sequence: CASSMRSGNTEAFF. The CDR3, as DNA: TGTGCCAGTAGTATGAGATCAGGGAACACTGAAGCTTTCTTT.